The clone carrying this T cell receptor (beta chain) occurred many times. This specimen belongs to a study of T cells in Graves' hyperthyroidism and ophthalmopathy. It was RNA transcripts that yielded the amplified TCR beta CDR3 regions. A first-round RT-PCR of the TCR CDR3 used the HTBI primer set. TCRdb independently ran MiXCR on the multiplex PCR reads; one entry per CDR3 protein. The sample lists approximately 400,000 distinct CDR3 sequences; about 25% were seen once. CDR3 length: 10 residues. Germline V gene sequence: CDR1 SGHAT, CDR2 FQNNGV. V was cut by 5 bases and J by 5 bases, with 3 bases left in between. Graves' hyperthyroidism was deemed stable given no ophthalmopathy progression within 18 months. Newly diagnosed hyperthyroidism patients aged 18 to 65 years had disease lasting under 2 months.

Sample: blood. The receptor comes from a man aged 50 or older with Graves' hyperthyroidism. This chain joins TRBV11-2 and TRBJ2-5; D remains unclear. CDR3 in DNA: TGTGCCAGCAGCCGGGAGACCCAGTACTTC. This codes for CASSRETQYF.